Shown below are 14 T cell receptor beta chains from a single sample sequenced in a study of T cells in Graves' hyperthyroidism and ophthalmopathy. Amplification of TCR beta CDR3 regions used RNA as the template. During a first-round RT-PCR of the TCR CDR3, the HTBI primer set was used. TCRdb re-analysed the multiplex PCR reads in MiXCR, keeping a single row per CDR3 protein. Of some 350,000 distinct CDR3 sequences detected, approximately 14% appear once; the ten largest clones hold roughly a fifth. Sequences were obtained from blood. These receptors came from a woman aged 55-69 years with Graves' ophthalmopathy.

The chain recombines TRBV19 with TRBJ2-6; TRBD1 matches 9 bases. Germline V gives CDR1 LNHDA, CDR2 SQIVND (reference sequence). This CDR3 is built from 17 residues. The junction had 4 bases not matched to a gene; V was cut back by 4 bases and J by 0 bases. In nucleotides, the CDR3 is TGTGCCAGTAGTACGGGACAGGGAGGCTCTGGGGCCAACGTCCTGACTTTC. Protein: CASSTGQGGSGANVLTF.

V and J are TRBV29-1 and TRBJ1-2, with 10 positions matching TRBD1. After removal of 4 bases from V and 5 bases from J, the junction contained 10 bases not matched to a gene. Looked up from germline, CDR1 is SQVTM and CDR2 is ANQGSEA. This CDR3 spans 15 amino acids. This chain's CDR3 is CSVVDRGRVGYGYTF. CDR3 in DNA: TGCAGCGTTGTTGACAGGGGGCGCGTGGGGTATGGCTACACCTTC.

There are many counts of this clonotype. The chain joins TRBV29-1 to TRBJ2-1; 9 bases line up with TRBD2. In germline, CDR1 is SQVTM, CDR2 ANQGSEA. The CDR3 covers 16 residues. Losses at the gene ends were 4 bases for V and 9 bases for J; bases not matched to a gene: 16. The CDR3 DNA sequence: TGCAGCGTTGGGAACGGGGAGGTGGCGGGAGGGGGTGAGCAGTTCTTC. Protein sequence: CSVGNGEVAGGGEQFF.

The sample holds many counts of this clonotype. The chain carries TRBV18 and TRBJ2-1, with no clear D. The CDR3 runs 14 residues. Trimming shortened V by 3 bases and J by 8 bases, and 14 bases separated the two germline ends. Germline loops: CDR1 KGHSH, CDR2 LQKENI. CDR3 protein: CASSPGRAVDEQFF. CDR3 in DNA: TGTGCCAGCTCACCTGGACGGGCGGTGGATGAGCAGTTCTTC.

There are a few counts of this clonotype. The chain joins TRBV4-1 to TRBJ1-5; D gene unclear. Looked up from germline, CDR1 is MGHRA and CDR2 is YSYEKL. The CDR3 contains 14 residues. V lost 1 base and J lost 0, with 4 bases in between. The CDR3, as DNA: TGCGCCAGCAGCCAAGGCAGTAGCAATCAGCCCCAGCATTTT. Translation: CASSQGSSNQPQHF.

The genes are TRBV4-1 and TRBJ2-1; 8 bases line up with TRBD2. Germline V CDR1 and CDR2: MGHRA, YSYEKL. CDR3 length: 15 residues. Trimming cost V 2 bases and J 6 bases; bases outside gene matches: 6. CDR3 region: CASSQPGTRSNEQFF. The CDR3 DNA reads TGCGCCAGCAGCCAACCCGGGACTAGAAGCAATGAGCAGTTCTTC.

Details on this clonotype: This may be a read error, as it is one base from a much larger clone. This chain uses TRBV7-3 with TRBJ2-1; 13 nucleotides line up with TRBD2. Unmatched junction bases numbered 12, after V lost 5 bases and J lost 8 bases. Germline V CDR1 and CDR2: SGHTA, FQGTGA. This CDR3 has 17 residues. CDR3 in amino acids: CASSLALAGGTMYEQFF. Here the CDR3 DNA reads TGTGCCAGCAGCCTAGCACTAGCGGGAGGGACTATGTATGAGCAGTTCTTC.

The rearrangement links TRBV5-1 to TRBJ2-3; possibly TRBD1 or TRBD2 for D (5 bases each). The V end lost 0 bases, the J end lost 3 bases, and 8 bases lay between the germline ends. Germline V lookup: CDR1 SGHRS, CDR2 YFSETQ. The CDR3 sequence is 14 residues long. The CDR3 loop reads CASSLAWGTDTQYF. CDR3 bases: TGCGCCAGCAGCTTGGCCTGGGGGACAGATACGCAGTATTTT.

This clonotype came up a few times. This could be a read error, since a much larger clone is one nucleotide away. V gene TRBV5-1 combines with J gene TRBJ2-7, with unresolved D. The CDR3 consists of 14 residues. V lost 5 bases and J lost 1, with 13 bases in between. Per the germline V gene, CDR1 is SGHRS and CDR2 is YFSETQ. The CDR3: CASSLNSSSYEQYF. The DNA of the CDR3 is TGCGCCAGCAGTTTGAATAGTTCTTCCTACGAGCAGTACTTC.

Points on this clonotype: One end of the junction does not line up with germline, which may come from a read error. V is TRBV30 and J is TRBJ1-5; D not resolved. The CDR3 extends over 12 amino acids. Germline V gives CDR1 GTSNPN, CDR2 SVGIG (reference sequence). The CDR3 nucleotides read TGTGCCTGGAGTGTTAGCAATCGGCCCCAGCATTTT. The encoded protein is CAWSVSNRPQHF. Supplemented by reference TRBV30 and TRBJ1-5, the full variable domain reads SQTIHQWPATLVQPVGSPLSLECTVEGTSNPNLYWYRQAAGRGLQLLFYSVGIGQISSEVPQNLSASRPQDRQFILSSKKLLLSDSGFYLCAWSVSNRPQHFGDGTRLSIL.

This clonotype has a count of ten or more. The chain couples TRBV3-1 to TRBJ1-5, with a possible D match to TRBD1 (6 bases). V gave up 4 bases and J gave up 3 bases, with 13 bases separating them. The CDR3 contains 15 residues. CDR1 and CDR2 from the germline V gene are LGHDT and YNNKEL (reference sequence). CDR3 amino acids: CASSPGGGFNQPQHF. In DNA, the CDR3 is TGTGCCAGCAGCCCCGGAGGGGGGTTCAATCAGCCCCAGCATTTT.

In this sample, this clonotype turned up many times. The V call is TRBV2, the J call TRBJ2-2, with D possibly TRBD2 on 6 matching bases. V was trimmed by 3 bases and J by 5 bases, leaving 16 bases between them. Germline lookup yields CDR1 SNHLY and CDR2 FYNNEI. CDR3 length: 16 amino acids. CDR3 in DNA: TGTGCCAGCAGTGAGGAGGGGCTTGCTTTTACCGGGGAGCTGTTTTTT. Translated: CASSEEGLAFTGELFF.

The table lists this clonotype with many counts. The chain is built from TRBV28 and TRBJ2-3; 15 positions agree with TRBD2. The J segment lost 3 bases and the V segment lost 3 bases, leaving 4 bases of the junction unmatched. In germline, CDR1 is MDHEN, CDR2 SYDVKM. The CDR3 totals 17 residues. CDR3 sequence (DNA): TGTGCCAGCAGTTTTCGGACTAGCGGGAGGGGGACAGATACGCAGTATTTT. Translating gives CASSFRTSGRGTDTQYF.

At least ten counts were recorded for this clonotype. CDR3 nucleotides: TGTGCCAGCAGTTACTCTCCTAGCGGGAGGACTTACAATGAGCAGTTCTTC. Its translation is CASSYSPSGRTYNEQFF. The rearrangement links TRBV6-2 or TRBV6-3 to TRBJ2-1; 11 bases agree with TRBD2. Germline V gene data show CDR1 as MNHEY and CDR2 as SVGEGT. CDR3 length: 17 residues. Trimming removed 0 bases from V and 4 bases from J; junction bases left unmatched: 5.